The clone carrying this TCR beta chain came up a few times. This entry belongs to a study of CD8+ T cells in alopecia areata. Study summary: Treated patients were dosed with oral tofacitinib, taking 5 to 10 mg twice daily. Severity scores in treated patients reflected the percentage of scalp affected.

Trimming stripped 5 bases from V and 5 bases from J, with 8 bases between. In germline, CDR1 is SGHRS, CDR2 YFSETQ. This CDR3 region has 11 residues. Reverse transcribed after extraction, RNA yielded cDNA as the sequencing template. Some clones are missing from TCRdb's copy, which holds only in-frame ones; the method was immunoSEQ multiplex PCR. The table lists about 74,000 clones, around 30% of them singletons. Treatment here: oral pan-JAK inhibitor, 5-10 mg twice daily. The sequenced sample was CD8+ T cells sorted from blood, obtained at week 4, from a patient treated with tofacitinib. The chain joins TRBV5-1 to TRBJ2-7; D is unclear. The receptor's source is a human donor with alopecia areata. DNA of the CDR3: TGCGCCAGCAGGGAGTGGGACGAGCAGTACTTC. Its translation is CASREWDEQYF.